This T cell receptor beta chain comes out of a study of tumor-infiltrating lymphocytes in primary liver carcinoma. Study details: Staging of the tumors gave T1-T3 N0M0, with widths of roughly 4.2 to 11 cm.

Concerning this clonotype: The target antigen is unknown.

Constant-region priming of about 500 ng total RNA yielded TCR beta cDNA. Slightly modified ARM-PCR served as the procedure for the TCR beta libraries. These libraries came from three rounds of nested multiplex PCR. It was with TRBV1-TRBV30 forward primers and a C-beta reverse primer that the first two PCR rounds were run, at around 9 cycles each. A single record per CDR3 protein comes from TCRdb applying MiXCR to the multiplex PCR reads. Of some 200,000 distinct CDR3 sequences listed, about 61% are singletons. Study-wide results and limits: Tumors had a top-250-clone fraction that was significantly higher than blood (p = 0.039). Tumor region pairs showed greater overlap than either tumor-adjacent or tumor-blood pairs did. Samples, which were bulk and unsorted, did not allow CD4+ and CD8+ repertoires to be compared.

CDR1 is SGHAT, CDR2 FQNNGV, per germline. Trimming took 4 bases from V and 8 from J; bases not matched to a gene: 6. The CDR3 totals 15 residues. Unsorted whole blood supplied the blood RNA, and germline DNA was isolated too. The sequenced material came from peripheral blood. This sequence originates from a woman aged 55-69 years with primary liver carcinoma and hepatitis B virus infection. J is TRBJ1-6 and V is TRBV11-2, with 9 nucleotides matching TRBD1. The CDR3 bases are TGTGCCAGCAGCTGGACAGGGGCCAGTGATTCACCCCTCCACTTT. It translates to CASSWTGASDSPLHF.